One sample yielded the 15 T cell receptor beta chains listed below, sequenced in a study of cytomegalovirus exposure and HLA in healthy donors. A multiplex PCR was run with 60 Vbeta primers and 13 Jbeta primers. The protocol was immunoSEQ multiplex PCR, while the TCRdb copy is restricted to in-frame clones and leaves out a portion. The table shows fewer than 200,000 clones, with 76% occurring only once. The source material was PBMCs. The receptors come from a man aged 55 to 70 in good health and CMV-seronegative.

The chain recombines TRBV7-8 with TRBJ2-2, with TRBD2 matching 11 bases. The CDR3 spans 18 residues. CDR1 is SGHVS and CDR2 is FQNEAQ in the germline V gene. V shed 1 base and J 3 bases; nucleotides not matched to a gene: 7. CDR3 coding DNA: TGTGCCAGCAGCTTAGTAGAACCTAGCGGGGGGTACACCGGGGAGCTGTTTTTT. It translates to CASSLVEPSGGYTGELFF. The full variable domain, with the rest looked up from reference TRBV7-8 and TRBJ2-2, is GAGVSQSPRYKVAKRGQDVALRCDPISGHVSLFWYQQALGQGPEFLTYFQNEAQLDKSGLPSDRFFAERPEGSVSTLKIQRTQQEDSAVYLCASSLVEPSGGYTGELFFGEGSRLTVL.

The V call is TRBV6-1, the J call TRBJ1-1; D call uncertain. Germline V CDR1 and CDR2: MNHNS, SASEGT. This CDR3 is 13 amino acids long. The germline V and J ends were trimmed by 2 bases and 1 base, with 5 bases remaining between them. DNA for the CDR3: TGTGCCAGCAGTGAACTAAGGAACACTGAAGCTTTCTTT. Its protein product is CASSELRNTEAFF.

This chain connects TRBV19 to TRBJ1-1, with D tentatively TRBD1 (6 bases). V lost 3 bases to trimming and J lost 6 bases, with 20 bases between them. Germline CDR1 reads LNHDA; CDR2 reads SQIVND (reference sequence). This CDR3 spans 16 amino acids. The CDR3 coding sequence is TGTGCCAGTAGTATCAGGGGCAGCTCATCTATAGCTGAAGCTTTCTTT. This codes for CASSIRGSSSIAEAFF.

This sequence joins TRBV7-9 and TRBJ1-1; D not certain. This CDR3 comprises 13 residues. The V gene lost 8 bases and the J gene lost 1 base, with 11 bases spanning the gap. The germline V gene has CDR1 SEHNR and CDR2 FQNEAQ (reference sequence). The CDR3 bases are TGTGCCAGCTTCGAACAGTCGAACACTGAAGCTTTCTTT. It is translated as CASFEQSNTEAFF.

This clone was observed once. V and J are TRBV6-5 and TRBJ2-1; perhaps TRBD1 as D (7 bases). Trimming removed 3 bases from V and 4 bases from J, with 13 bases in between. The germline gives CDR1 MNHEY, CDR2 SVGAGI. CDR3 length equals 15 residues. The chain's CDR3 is CASSYARGVYNEQFF. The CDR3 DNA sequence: TGTGCCAGCAGTTATGCCAGGGGGGTATACAATGAGCAGTTCTTC.

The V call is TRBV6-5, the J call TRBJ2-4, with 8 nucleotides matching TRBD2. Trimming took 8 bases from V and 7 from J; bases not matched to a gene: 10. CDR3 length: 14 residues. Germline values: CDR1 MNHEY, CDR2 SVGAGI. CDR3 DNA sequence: TGTGCCAGCTCCATGACGGGAGGGCCGAACATTCAGTACTTC. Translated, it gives CASSMTGGPNIQYF.

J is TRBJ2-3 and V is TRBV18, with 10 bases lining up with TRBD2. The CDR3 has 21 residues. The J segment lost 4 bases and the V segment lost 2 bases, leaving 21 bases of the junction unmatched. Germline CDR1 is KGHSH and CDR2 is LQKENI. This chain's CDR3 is CASSPFSGGANLRVGADTQYF. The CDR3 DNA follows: TGTGCCAGCTCACCATTCAGCGGGGGGGCTAATCTCCGCGTCGGAGCAGATACGCAGTATTTT. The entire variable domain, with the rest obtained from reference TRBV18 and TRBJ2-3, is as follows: NAGVMQNPRHLVRRRGQEARLRCSPMKGHSHVYWYRQLPEEGLKFMVYLQKENIIDESGMPKERFSAEFPKEGPSILRIQQVVRGDSAAYFCASSPFSGGANLRVGADTQYFGPGTRLTVL.

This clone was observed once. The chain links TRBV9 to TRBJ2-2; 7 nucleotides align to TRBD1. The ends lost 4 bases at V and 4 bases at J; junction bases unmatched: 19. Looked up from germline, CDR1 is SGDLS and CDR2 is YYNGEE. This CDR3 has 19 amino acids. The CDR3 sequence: CASSPHPRTGGIGTGELFF. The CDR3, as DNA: TGTGCCAGCAGCCCACACCCGCGGACAGGAGGTATCGGCACCGGGGAGCTGTTTTTT.

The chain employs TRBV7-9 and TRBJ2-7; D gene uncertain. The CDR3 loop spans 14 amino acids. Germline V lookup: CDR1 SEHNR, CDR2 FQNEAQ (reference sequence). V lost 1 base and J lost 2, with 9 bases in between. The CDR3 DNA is TGTGCCAGCAGCTTAGATGCGGTGACCTACGAGCAGTACTTC. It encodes CASSLDAVTYEQYF.

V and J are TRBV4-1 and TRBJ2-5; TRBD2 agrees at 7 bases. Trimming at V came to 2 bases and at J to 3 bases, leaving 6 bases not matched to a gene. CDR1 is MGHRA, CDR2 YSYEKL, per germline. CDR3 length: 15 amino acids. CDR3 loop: CASSQPTGGKETQYF. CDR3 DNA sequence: TGCGCCAGCAGCCAACCTACGGGAGGAAAAGAGACCCAGTACTTC.

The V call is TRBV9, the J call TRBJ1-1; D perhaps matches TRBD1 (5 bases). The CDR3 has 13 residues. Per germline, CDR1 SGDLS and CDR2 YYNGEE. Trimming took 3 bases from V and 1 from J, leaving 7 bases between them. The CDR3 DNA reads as TGTGCCAGCAGCGCTACAGGGAACACTGAAGCTTTCTTT. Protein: CASSATGNTEAFF.

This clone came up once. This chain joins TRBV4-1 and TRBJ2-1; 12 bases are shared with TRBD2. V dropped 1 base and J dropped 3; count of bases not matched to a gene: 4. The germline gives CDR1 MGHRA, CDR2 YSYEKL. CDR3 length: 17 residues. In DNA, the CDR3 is TGCGCCAGCAGCCAAGGGCTAGCGGGAGGGGGCTACAATGAGCAGTTCTTC. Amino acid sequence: CASSQGLAGGGYNEQFF.

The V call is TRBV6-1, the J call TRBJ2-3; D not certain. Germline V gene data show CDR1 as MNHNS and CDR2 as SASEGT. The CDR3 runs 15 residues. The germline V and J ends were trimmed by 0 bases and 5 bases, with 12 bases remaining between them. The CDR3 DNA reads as TGTGCCAGCAGTGAAGCGTATGTATCCGGAGATACGCAGTATTTT. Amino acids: CASSEAYVSGDTQYF.

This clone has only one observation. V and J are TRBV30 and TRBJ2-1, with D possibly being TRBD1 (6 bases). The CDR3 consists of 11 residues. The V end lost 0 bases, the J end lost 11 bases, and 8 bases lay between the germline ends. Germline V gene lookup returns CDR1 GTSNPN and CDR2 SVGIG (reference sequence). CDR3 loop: CAWSVQGKQFF. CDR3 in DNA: TGTGCCTGGAGTGTACAGGGAAAGCAGTTCTTC.

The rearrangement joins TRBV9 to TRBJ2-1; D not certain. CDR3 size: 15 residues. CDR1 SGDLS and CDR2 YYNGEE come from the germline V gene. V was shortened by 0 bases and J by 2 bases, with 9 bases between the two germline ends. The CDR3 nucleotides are TGTGCCAGCAGCGTAGTCGGTCCAACCTACAATGAGCAGTTCTTC. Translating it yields CASSVVGPTYNEQFF.